The 14 T cell receptor beta chains below all came from one sample that was sequenced in a study of human CD8 memory T cell subsets. The authors made TCR beta libraries using UMI-labeled 5' RACE. TCRdb re-analyzed the 5' RACE reads; it lists each CDR3 protein once, without DNA. The table lists fewer than 20,000 distinct CDR3 sequences. Input material: CD8+ T cells from PBMCs. The source is a human donor in good health.

This clonotype is called medium-sized (0.01 to 0.1%) based on its frequency. This chain links TRBV5-6 with TRBJ1-2. The germline V gene encodes CDR1 SGHDT and CDR2 YYEEEE. This CDR3 spans 13 amino acids. CDR3 amino acids: CASSLGRNYGYTF.

The V and J genes are TRBV4-3 and TRBJ1-1. This CDR3 has 16 amino acids. CDR1 is LGHNA and CDR2 is YSLEER in the germline V gene. This chain's CDR3 is CASSQLLHTENTEAFF.

The chain uses TRBV6-5 and TRBJ2-7. The germline gives CDR1 MNHEY, CDR2 SVGAGI. This CDR3 comprises 13 residues. CDR3 residues: CASSEQYSYEQYF.

The chain recombines TRBV6-5 with TRBJ2-6; lacking DNA, the TRBD1 call made by TCRdb goes unchecked. The germline gives CDR1 MNHEY, CDR2 SVGAGI. The CDR3 contains 14 residues. This CDR3 reads CSTGAFSGANVLTF.

The CDR3 loop reads CASSQGDAGWYTEAFF. The V call is TRBV3-1, the J call TRBJ1-1; as DNA is missing, the TRBD1 call by TCRdb cannot be tested. CDR3 length: 16 amino acids. The germline V gene encodes CDR1 LGHDT and CDR2 YNNKEL (reference sequence). Based on the CDR3 plus reference TRBV3-1 and TRBJ1-1, the full variable domain is DTAVSQTPKYLVTQMGNDKSIKCEQNLGHDTMYWYKQDSKKFLKIMFSYNNKELIINETVPNRFSPKSPDKAHLNLHINSLELGDSAVYFCASSQGDAGWYTEAFFGQGTRLTVV.

This chain links TRBV2 with TRBJ2-3; TCRdb outputs TRBD1, but without DNA this stays unchecked. Looked up from germline, CDR1 is SNHLY and CDR2 is FYNNEI. This CDR3 region has 15 residues. The chain's CDR3 is CASRQPGAITDTQYF.

The chain joins TRBV6-2 or TRBV6-3 to TRBJ2-7. This CDR3 region has 13 residues. The germline V gene has CDR1 MNHEY and CDR2 SVGEGT. The CDR3 is CASSYDASYEQYF.

The chain joins TRBV7-2 to TRBJ2-7; the D call of TRBD2 rests on TCRdb alone, since no DNA is present to check it. The CDR3 loop spans 15 amino acids. CDR1 and CDR2 (germline): SGHTA, FQGNSA. This CDR3 reads CASSLLAGASYEQYF. Full variable domain (outside the CDR3, taken from reference TRBV7-2 and TRBJ2-7): GAGVSQSPSNKVTEKGKDVELRCDPISGHTALYWYRQSLGQGLEFLIYFQGNSAPDKSGLPSDRFSAERTGGSVSTLTIQRTQQEDSAVYLCASSLLAGASYEQYFGPGTRLTVT.

The rearrangement links TRBV29-1 to TRBJ2-3; the D call from TCRdb, TRBD2, cannot be confirmed without DNA. Germline CDR1 reads SQVTM; CDR2 reads ANQGSEA. The CDR3 length is 16 residues. CDR3 in amino acids: CSVEPPRGPSTDTQYF.

V is TRBV20-1 and J is TRBJ1-2; TCRdb lists TRBD1, though no DNA is available to test this call. This CDR3 comprises 17 residues. Germline lookup yields CDR1 DFQATT and CDR2 SNEGSKA (reference sequence). The CDR3 loop is CSARGTKTGDPTYGYTF.

The V gene is TRBV5-6, the J gene TRBJ2-3; TCRdb calls TRBD2, which cannot be checked without DNA. This CDR3 has 15 residues. Germline values: CDR1 SGHDT, CDR2 YYEEEE. The CDR3 sequence is CASRWTSRKTDTQYF.

CDR3 in amino acids: CASSLAGSNTEAFF. The chain uses TRBV27 and TRBJ1-1; checking the TCRdb D call of TRBD1 is not possible without DNA. This CDR3 is 14 amino acids long. Germline lookup yields CDR1 MNHEY and CDR2 SMNVEV (reference sequence).

The J gene is TRBJ2-3, the V gene TRBV5-1. CDR1 is SGHRS and CDR2 is YFSETQ in the germline V gene. The CDR3 length is 16 residues. This CDR3 is CASSFSVLKSTDTQYF.

V is TRBV28 and J is TRBJ2-3. The CDR3 loop spans 12 amino acids. Germline V gene sequence: CDR1 MDHEN, CDR2 SYDVKM. The CDR3 region is CASSLGADTQYF.